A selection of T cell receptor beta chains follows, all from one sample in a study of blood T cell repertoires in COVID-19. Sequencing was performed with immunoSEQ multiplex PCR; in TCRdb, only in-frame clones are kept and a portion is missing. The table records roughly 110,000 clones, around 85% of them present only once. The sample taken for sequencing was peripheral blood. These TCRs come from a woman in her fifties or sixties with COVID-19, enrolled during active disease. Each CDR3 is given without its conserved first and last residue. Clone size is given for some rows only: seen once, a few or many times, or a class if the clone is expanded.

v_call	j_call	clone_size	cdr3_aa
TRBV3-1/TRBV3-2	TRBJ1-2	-	ASSQAPTTDDYGYT
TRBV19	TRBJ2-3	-	ASSTGTGRPDTQY
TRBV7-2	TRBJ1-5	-	ASSLYDGEASNQPQH
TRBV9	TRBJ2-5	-	ASSRGRGIQETQY
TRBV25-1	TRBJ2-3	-	ASSALAGMADTQY
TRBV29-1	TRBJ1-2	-	SVAVNLGQGDYGYT
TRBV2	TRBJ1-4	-	ASSGGGANEKLF
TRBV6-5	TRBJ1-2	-	ASSYARVFGYT
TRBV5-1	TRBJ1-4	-	ASSLTGTTNEKLF
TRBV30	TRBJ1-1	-	AWKPEDKGGYLEAF
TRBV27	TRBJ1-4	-	ASKAEQEHNEKLF
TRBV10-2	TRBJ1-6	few	ASSTTGDDSPLH
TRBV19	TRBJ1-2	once	ASSKHPKGLGYGYT
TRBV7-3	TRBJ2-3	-	ASSFAAGRTDTQY
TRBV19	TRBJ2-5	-	ASRSRRGSGETQY
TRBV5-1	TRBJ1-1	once	ASSLDRQGEAF
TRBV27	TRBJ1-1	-	ASSITGASLTEAF
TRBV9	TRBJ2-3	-	ASSVGPAGTDTQY
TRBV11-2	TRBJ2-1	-	ASSLWRGDSHEQF
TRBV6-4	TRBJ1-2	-	ASSDPGGTWGTDGYT
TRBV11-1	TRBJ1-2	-	ASSPEGTGNGYT
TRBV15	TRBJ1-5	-	ATSRDYGGGSQPQH
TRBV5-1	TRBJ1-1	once	ASSVGELILNTEAF
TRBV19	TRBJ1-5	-	ASKSREPNQPQH
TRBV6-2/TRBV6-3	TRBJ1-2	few	ASSSEDRSIGYT
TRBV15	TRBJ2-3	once	ATSREAGGPDTQY
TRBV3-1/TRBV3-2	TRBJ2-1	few	ASSPSASGYNEQF
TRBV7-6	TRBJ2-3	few	ASSLESSLLSGGAPDTQY
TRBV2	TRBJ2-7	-	ASIDSGTSRRNEQY
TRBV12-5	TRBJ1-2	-	ASGLNPPGLINYGYT
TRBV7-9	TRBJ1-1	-	ASRSRGGNTEAF
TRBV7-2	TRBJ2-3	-	ASSSRGSGIDTQY
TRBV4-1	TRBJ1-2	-	ASSQIQGNYGYT
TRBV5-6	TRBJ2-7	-	ASSRTGAYEQY